A selection of T cell receptor beta chains follows, all from one sample in a study of blood T cell repertoires in COVID-19. Clones were sequenced by immunoSEQ multiplex PCR, and TCRdb holds only the in-frame ones, with some missing. The sample yields 200,000 to 300,000 clones, approximately 86% seen once. The sample consisted of peripheral blood. The receptor source for this set is a woman aged 25 to 45 who had recovered from COVID-19. The CDR3 runs from the conserved cysteine through the conserved F or W. D genes are given only for firm matches. Clone size appears in some rows only: once, few, many, or a class for an expanded clone.

V	length	size	J	D	CDR3	DNA
TRBV3-1/TRBV3-2	13	NA	TRBJ1-6	NA	CASSQDPGQPLHF	TGTGCCAGCAGCCAAGACCCGGGACAACCCCTCCACTTT
TRBV2	15	NA	TRBJ2-1	TRBD1	CASGWGQQPYNEQFF	TGTGCCAGCGGTTGGGGACAGCAACCCTACAATGAGCAGTTCTTC
TRBV3-1/TRBV3-2	15	NA	TRBJ1-2	TRBD1	CASSLQGAGFYGYTF	TGTGCCAGCAGCCTCCAGGGGGCTGGGTTCTATGGCTACACCTTC
TRBV7-9	14	NA	TRBJ1-2	NA	CASSSSGTQGGYTF	TGTGCCAGCAGCTCCTCCGGGACCCAGGGGGGCTACACCTTC
TRBV12-5	17	NA	TRBJ2-2	NA	CASGLVISVTNTGELFF	TGTGCTAGTGGTTTGGTAATTTCGGTTACGAACACCGGGGAGCTGTTTTTT
TRBV2	14	NA	TRBJ2-5	NA	CARGAPVPLETQYF	TGTGCTAGAGGAGCCCCGGTCCCCTTGGAGACCCAGTACTTC
TRBV7-9	13	NA	TRBJ2-7	TRBD1	CAVEGDRAYEQYF	TGTGCCGTAGAGGGGGACAGAGCCTACGAGCAGTACTTC
TRBV5-4	14	NA	TRBJ2-5	NA	CASSTTGIQETQYF	TGTGCCAGCAGCACCACAGGTATCCAAGAGACCCAGTACTTC
TRBV19	11	NA	TRBJ2-1	NA	CASAFGGEQFF	TGTGCCAGTGCCTTCGGGGGTGAGCAGTTCTTC
TRBV6-5	11	NA	TRBJ1-3	NA	CAGQFGNTIYF	TGTGCCGGACAGTTTGGAAACACCATATATTTT
TRBV3-1/TRBV3-2	17	NA	TRBJ2-3	NA	CASSRPTRSVSADTQYF	TGTGCCAGCAGCCGGCCTACGAGGTCAGTTTCCGCAGATACGCAGTATTTT
TRBV4-3	17	NA	TRBJ2-1	NA	CASSQEGGLPSLNEQFF	TGCGCCAGCAGCCAAGAAGGGGGACTACCTTCGTTGAATGAGCAGTTCTTC
TRBV11-1	16	NA	TRBJ1-1	TRBD1	CASSVPHAGGRTEAFF	TGTGCCAGCAGTGTCCCTCACGCAGGGGGCCGGACTGAAGCTTTCTTT
TRBV19	17	NA	TRBJ1-1	NA	CASTTTRLRDFSAEAFF	TGTGCCAGTACCACTACTCGCCTTAGGGACTTTAGCGCTGAAGCTTTCTTT
TRBV19	16	NA	TRBJ2-1	TRBD2	CASSMVRLAGPSEQFF	TGTGCCAGTAGTATGGTTCGACTAGCGGGGCCGTCTGAGCAGTTCTTC
TRBV7-9	13	NA	TRBJ1-2	NA	CASSFKQGVGYTF	TGTGCCAGCAGCTTTAAACAGGGAGTCGGCTACACCTTC
TRBV3-1/TRBV3-2	17	NA	TRBJ2-5	TRBD1	CASSPTFSLQGEETQYF	TGTGCCAGCAGCCCTACATTCTCATTACAGGGGGAAGAGACCCAGTACTTC
TRBV9	14	few	TRBJ2-5	TRBD2	CASSVGLEGETQYF	TGTGCCAGCAGCGTGGGACTAGAAGGCGAGACCCAGTACTTC
TRBV29-1	10	NA	TRBJ2-3	NA	CSVAGVVQYF	TGCAGCGTGGCAGGGGTAGTGCAGTATTTT
TRBV29-1	12	NA	TRBJ2-7	NA	CSAGAEPYEQYF	TGCAGCGCTGGGGCAGAGCCCTACGAGCAGTACTTC
TRBV5-4	16	NA	TRBJ2-4	NA	CASSPDGLLAKNIQYF	TGTGCCAGCAGCCCGGACGGACTACTAGCCAAAAACATTCAGTACTTC
TRBV10-2	14	NA	TRBJ1-1	NA	CASSEEGFNTEAFF	TGCGCCAGCAGTGAAGAGGGTTTCAACACTGAAGCTTTCTTT
TRBV6-6	14	NA	TRBJ1-3	NA	CASSYSDFGNTIYF	TGTGCCAGCAGTTACTCCGACTTTGGAAACACCATATATTTT
TRBV7-6	16	NA	TRBJ2-5	TRBD2	CASSSPASGTQETQYF	TGTGCCAGCAGCTCCCCCGCGAGCGGGACCCAAGAGACCCAGTACTTC